This T cell receptor beta chain was captured in a study of shared clonotypes between healthy human individuals. As for this clone: Its target is not known.

Some clones are missing from TCRdb's copy, which holds only in-frame ones; the method was immunoSEQ multiplex PCR. Of 650,000 to 800,000 clones in the sample, around 92% are singletons; the top ten hold 20% to 25%. CDR1 is MNHEY, CDR2 SMNVEV, per germline (reference sequence). The CDR3 has 15 amino acids. Unmatched junction bases numbered 14, after V lost 4 bases and J lost 12 bases. Cells designated naive CD8 were CD45RO-negative and were positively selected for CCR7, with terminally differentiated effector memory CD45RA+ cells excluded. Overall study findings and caveats: It was the few donors that limited the genetic and exposure-history diversity represented.

The chain couples TRBV27 to TRBJ1-4; 7 nucleotides align to TRBD1. This clonotype was sampled from a man aged 30-40 years in good health. The material sequenced was naive CD8+ T cells sorted from blood. CDR3 in DNA: TGTGCCAGCAGTTCCGGGCCAGGGGGACCTTGGGAACTGTTTTTT. Amino acids: CASSSGPGGPWELFF. Together with reference TRBV27 and TRBJ1-4, the CDR3 gives the full variable domain: EAQVTQNPRYLITVTGKKLTVTCSQNMNHEYMSWYRQDPGLGLRQIYYSMNVEVTDKGDVPEGYKVSRKEKRNFPLILESPSPNQTSLYFCASSSGPGGPWELFFGSGTQLSVL.